These 24 T cell receptor beta chains share one sample of origin, sequenced in a study of beta chain features in type 1 diabetes. Expressed TCRB transcripts were sequenced because the isolated RNA had all been reverse transcribed beforehand. Clones were read by immunoSEQ multiplex PCR, and TCRdb kept only the in-frame ones, dropping some. The table has some 250,000 clones, 27% seen once. Sequenced input: central memory CD4+ T cells from blood. These TCRs come from a man aged 25 to 40 in good health.

This clone was seen a handful of times. The chain recombines TRBV16 with TRBJ2-7; D call uncertain. Trimming removed 6 bases from V and 4 bases from J, with 13 bases in between. The germline CDR1 and CDR2 sequences are KGHSY and FQNENV. The CDR3 consists of 13 residues. In DNA form, the CDR3 reads TGTGCCAGCAGAGAACGTAGGCTTTACGAGCAGTACTTC. It specifies CASRERRLYEQYF.

J is TRBJ2-7 and V is TRBV12-5, with 11 bases aligning to TRBD2. The germline V gene encodes CDR1 LGHNT and CDR2 FRNRAP. The CDR3 contains 16 residues. Trimming removed 5 bases from V and 6 bases from J; junction bases left unmatched: 12. The CDR3 coding sequence is TGTGCTAGTGGTCGACTAGCGGGGCCCCACGATGGCGAGCAGTACTTC. Protein: CASGRLAGPHDGEQYF. The full variable domain, completed using reference TRBV12-5 and TRBJ2-7, is DARVTQTPRHKVTEMGQEVTMRCQPILGHNTVFWYRQTMMQGLELLAYFRNRAPLDDSGMPKDRFSAEMPDATLATLKIQPSEPRDSAVYFCASGRLAGPHDGEQYFGPGTRLTVT.

This clone was counted between two and nine times. This chain connects TRBV10-3 to TRBJ1-2; TRBD1 aligns across 8 bases. Losses at the gene ends were 4 bases for V and 5 bases for J; bases not matched to a gene: 9. Germline V gene sequence: CDR1 ENHRY, CDR2 SYGVKD. The CDR3 runs 15 residues. CDR3 coding DNA: TGTGCCATCAGTGGACGGGACAGGCCTCAATATGGCTACACCTTC. It codes for CAISGRDRPQYGYTF.

This clone showed up just a few times. The rearrangement uses TRBV5-4 and TRBJ2-2, with D perhaps TRBD1 (5 bases). V was clipped by 9 bases and J by 1 base, with 10 bases between them. The germline V gene encodes CDR1 SGHNT and CDR2 YYREEE (reference sequence). The CDR3 spans 13 residues. CDR3 residues: CATLQVNTGELFF. The CDR3 nucleotides read TGTGCCACTCTACAGGTGAACACCGGGGAGCTGTTTTTT.

The chain recombines TRBV2 with TRBJ1-3; perhaps TRBD1 as D (5 bases). This CDR3 has 14 amino acids. Trimming took off 2 bases at V and 0 bases at J, with 5 bases between the two ends. Germline values: CDR1 SNHLY, CDR2 FYNNEI. The CDR3 reads CASSETGSGNTIYF. The CDR3, as DNA: TGTGCCAGCAGTGAAACAGGCTCTGGAAACACCATATATTTT.

This clone occurred a few times. The genes are TRBV20-1 and TRBJ1-1; no reliable D call. V was pared by 5 bases and J by 3 bases, with 7 bases between. The CDR3 runs to 11 residues. From germline, CDR1 is DFQATT and CDR2 SNEGSKA (reference sequence). CDR3 nucleotides: TGCAGTGCTCCGGCGGACACTGAAGCTTTCTTT. It codes for CSAPADTEAFF.

The chain has TRBV18 and TRBJ2-2; D ambiguous. The CDR3 has 16 amino acids. Trimming stripped 3 bases from V and 3 bases from J, with 14 bases between. The germline gives CDR1 KGHSH, CDR2 LQKENI. The CDR3 bases are TGTGCCAGCTCACCCCTGGGTAGGGAAGACACCGGGGAGCTGTTTTTT. This sequence encodes CASSPLGREDTGELFF.

This clone was seen only a few times. The rearrangement links TRBV7-2 to TRBJ2-2; D gene unclear. Trimming cost V 5 bases and J 0 bases, with 10 bases left between them. Germline loops: CDR1 SGHTA, CDR2 FQGNSA. The CDR3 extends over 15 amino acids. DNA of the CDR3: TGTGCCAGCAGCCCCAAGAATCCGAACACCGGGGAGCTGTTTTTT. Amino acids: CASSPKNPNTGELFF.

The chain combines TRBV2 with TRBJ2-2; D is unresolved. The V end was cut by 5 bases, the J end by 4 bases, with 8 bases between. This CDR3 spans 13 amino acids. Germline V gene lookup returns CDR1 SNHLY and CDR2 FYNNEI. DNA of the CDR3: TGTGCCAGCAGTCTTAAGAGCACCGGGGAGCTGTTTTTT. Protein product: CASSLKSTGELFF.

This clone was seen a handful of times. The chain's CDR3 is CASSRPPGDNEQFF. The DNA of the CDR3 is TGTGCCAGCAGCCGCCCTCCCGGGGACAATGAGCAGTTCTTC. The gene calls are TRBV7-2 and TRBJ2-1; possible D gene TRBD2, 5 bases. CDR1 and CDR2 from the germline V gene are SGHTA and FQGNSA. CDR3 length: 14 residues. Between the trimmed V and J ends, which lost 5 bases and 5 bases, there was a span of 13 bases.

The rearrangement uses TRBV15 and TRBJ2-5; D remains unclear. CDR3 size: 15 residues. Germline V gene sequence: CDR1 LNHNV, CDR2 YYDKDF (reference sequence). Between the trimmed V and J ends, which lost 0 bases and 5 bases, there was a span of 13 bases. The CDR3 nucleotides are TGTGCCACCAGCAGAGATGCGGTTTTTGAGGAGACCCAGTACTTC. Its translation: CATSRDAVFEETQYF.

This clone was seen a handful of times. The CDR3 reads CASSLEASYEQYF. For the CDR3, the DNA is TGTGCCAGCAGCTTGGAAGCGTCCTACGAGCAGTACTTC. The chain combines TRBV5-4 with TRBJ2-7; D unresolved. V was trimmed by 0 bases and J by 1 base, leaving 5 bases between them. The CDR3 has 13 amino acids. Germline loops: CDR1 SGHNT, CDR2 YYREEE (reference sequence).

CDR3 sequence (DNA): TGTGCCAGCAGCTTACCAGGCCGCTCTGGCTACACCTTC. Its translation: CASSLPGRSGYTF. This chain uses TRBV7-2 with TRBJ1-2; D gene unclear. This CDR3 is built from 13 residues. CDR1 and CDR2 (germline): SGHTA, FQGNSA. Trimming took off 2 bases at V and 7 bases at J, with 11 bases between the two ends.

The chain links TRBV27 to TRBJ2-1, with D perhaps matching TRBD1 or TRBD2 (6 bases each). This CDR3 is built from 17 residues. The germline V gene encodes CDR1 MNHEY and CDR2 SMNVEV (reference sequence). The V end lost 3 bases, the J end lost 0 bases, and 15 bases lay between the germline ends. The CDR3 bases are TGTGCCAGCAGTTTGGGGGGCTTTTTTAACTCCTACAATGAGCAGTTCTTC. Encoded protein: CASSLGGFFNSYNEQFF.

The V and J genes are TRBV29-1 and TRBJ2-5, with TRBD2 identical over 7 bases. V shed 6 bases and J 2 bases; nucleotides not matched to a gene: 6. This CDR3 comprises 13 residues. The germline gives CDR1 SQVTM, CDR2 ANQGSEA. This CDR3 is CSVGEGQQETQYF. The DNA for the CDR3 is TGCAGCGTCGGGGAGGGTCAGCAAGAGACCCAGTACTTC.

The rearrangement links TRBV5-1 to TRBJ2-7; D might be TRBD2 (5 bases). Germline CDR1 is SGHRS and CDR2 is YFSETQ. Trimming removed 4 bases at V and 5 bases at J, with 19 bases between. This CDR3 comprises 15 residues. CDR3 nucleotide sequence: TGCGCCAGCAGCCGGGGAGAGGTGAGACCCAACGAGCAGTACTTC. Translating gives CASSRGEVRPNEQYF.

The chain links TRBV30 to TRBJ1-1; D not certain. Trimming took 0 bases from V and 0 from J, leaving 11 bases between them. This CDR3 spans 15 amino acids. Germline lookup yields CDR1 GTSNPN and CDR2 SVGIG (reference sequence). In DNA, the CDR3 is TGTGCCTGGAGTGTCGGCAGGCCTATGAACACTGAAGCTTTCTTT. Its translation: CAWSVGRPMNTEAFF. The full variable domain, with the rest looked up from reference TRBV30 and TRBJ1-1, is SQTIHQWPATLVQPVGSPLSLECTVEGTSNPNLYWYRQAAGRGLQLLFYSVGIGQISSEVPQNLSASRPQDRQFILSSKKLLLSDSGFYLCAWSVGRPMNTEAFFGQGTRLTVV.

Remarks on this clone: Being one base from a much bigger clone, this may be a read error. This specimen includes other DNA sequences encoding the same CDR3. The chain recombines TRBV2 with TRBJ2-7; D unresolved. Trimming cost V 6 bases and J 3 bases, with 6 bases left between them. The CDR3 loop spans 11 amino acids. Germline V gene data show CDR1 as SNHLY and CDR2 as FYNNEI. DNA for the CDR3: TGTGCCAGCAGCCCCAGCTACGAGCAGTACTTC. Amino acid sequence: CASSPSYEQYF.

The rearrangement links TRBV18 to TRBJ2-2; no reliable D call. The CDR3 extends over 16 amino acids. Trimming shortened V by 1 base and J by 0 bases, and 9 bases separated the two germline ends. Germline V gene lookup returns CDR1 KGHSH and CDR2 LQKENI. The CDR3 DNA reads TGTGCCAGCTCACCACAGGACCCCGCGAACACCGGGGAGCTGTTTTTT. Protein product: CASSPQDPANTGELFF. The full variable domain, with the rest looked up from reference TRBV18 and TRBJ2-2, is NAGVMQNPRHLVRRRGQEARLRCSPMKGHSHVYWYRQLPEEGLKFMVYLQKENIIDESGMPKERFSAEFPKEGPSILRIQQVVRGDSAAYFCASSPQDPANTGELFFGEGSRLTVL.

The V gene is TRBV5-1, the J gene TRBJ2-5, with D possibly TRBD1 on 5 matching bases. Between the trimmed V and J ends, which lost 4 bases and 0 bases, there was a span of 7 bases. Germline V CDR1 and CDR2: SGHRS, YFSETQ. This CDR3 has 13 amino acids. As DNA, the CDR3 is TGCGCCAGCAGCGGGGCAGACCAAGAGACCCAGTACTTC. It encodes CASSGADQETQYF.

The sample holds a few counts of this clone. This chain connects TRBV5-4 to TRBJ2-4; 7 nucleotides align to TRBD2. In germline, CDR1 is SGHNT, CDR2 YYREEE (reference sequence). The J segment lost 0 bases and the V segment lost 0 bases, leaving 9 bases of the junction unmatched. The CDR3 totals 18 residues. The CDR3 DNA sequence: TGTGCCAGCAGCTTGGCTAAGGCTAGCGGCCTAGCCAAAAACATTCAGTACTTC. This encodes CASSLAKASGLAKNIQYF.

The chain combines TRBV5-5 with TRBJ2-1; D might be TRBD1 (7 bases). Looked up from germline, CDR1 is SGHKS and CDR2 is YYEKEE (reference sequence). The ends were cut back, 4 bases at V and 3 bases at J, with 11 bases in the middle. There are 14 residues in the CDR3. CDR3 region: CASSAGQLYNEQFF. In DNA form, the CDR3 reads TGTGCCAGCAGCGCGGGACAGCTCTACAATGAGCAGTTCTTC.

This clone was counted between two and nine times. The chain is built from TRBV7-9 and TRBJ1-3, with a tentative D call TRBD1 (5 bases). This CDR3 spans 15 amino acids. Germline loops: CDR1 SEHNR, CDR2 FQNEAQ (reference sequence). V lost 2 bases, J lost 0 bases, and 8 bases lay in between. The CDR3 DNA is TGTGCCAGCAGCTTAAAGGGGAACTCTGGAAACACCATATATTTT. It yields the protein CASSLKGNSGNTIYF.

This clone was observed a few times. CDR3 nucleotides: TGTGCCAGCCGGTGGAACACTGAAGCTTTCTTT. Encoded protein: CASRWNTEAFF. V is TRBV6-5 and J is TRBJ1-1; D is uncertain. Germline CDR1 is MNHEY and CDR2 is SVGAGI. Trimming shortened V by 8 bases and J by 1 base, and 5 bases separated the two germline ends. The CDR3 runs 11 residues.